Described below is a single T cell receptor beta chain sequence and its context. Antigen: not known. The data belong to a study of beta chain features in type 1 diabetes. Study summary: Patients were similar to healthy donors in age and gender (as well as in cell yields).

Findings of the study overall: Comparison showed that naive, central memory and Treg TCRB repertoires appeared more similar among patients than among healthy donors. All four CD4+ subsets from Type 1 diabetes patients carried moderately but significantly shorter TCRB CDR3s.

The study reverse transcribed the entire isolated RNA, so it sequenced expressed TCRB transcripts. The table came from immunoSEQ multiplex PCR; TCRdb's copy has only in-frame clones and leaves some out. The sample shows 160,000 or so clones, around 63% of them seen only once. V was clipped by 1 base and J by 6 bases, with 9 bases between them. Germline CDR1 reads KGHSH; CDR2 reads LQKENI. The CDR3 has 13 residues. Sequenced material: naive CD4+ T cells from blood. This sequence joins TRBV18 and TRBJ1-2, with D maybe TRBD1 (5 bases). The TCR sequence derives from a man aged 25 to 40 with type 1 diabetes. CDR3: CASSPQARDGYTF. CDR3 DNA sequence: TGTGCCAGCTCACCACAAGCCAGGGATGGCTACACCTTC.